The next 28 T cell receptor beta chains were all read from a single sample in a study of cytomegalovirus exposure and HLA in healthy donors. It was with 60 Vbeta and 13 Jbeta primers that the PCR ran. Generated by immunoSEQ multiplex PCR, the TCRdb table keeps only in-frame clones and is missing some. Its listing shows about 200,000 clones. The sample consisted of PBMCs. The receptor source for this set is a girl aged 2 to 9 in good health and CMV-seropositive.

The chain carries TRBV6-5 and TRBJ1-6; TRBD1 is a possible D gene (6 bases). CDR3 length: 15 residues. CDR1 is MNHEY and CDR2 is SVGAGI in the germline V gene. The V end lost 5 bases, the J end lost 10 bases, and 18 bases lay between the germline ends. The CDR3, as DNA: TGTGCCAGCAGTCGAGGGACATTGCACGGCTCACCCCTCCACTTT. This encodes CASSRGTLHGSPLHF.

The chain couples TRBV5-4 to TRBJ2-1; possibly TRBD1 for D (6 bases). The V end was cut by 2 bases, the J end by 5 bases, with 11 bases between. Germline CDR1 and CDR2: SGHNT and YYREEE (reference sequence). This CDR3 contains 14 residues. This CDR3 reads CASSLRRDNNEQFF. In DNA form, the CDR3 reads TGTGCCAGCAGCTTACGACGGGACAACAATGAGCAGTTCTTC.

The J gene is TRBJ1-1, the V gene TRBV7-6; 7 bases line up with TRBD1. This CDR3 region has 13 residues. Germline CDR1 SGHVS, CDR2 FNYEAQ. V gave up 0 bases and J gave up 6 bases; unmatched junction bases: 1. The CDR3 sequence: CASSLAQGAEAFF. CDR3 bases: TGTGCCAGCAGCTTAGCCCAGGGGGCTGAAGCTTTCTTT.

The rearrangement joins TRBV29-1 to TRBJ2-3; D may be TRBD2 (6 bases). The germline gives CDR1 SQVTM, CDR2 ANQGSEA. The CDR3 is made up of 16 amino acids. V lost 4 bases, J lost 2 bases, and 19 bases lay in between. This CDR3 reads CSVAALAGRSTDTQYF. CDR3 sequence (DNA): TGCAGCGTTGCGGCTTTGGCGGGGAGGTCCACAGATACGCAGTATTTT.

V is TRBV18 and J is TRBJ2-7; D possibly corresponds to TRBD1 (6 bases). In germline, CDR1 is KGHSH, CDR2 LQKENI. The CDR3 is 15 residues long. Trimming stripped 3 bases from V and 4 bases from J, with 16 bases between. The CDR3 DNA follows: TGTGCCAGCTCACCGCTTAAGGGGGACCGATACGAGCAGTACTTC. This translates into CASSPLKGDRYEQYF.

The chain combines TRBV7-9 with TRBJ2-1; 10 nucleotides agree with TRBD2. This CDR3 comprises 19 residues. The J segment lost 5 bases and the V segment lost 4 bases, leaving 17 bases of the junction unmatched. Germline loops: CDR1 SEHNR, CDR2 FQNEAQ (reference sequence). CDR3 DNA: TGTGCCAGCAGCTCCCGTCGGGGGGTAGCGGGAGGTAACGACAATGAGCAGTTCTTC. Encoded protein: CASSSRRGVAGGNDNEQFF.

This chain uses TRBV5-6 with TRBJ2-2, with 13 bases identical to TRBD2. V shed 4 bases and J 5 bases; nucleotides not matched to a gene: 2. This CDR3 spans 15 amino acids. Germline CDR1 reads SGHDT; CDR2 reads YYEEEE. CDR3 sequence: CASSRLAGGTGELFF. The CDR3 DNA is TGTGCCAGCAGCCGACTAGCGGGAGGTACCGGGGAGCTGTTTTTT.

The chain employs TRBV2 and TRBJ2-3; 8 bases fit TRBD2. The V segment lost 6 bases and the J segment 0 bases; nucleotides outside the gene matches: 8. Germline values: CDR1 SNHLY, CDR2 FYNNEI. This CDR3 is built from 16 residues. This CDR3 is CASRDFSGTSTDTQYF. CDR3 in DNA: TGTGCCAGCAGAGACTTTAGCGGGACTAGCACAGATACGCAGTATTTT.

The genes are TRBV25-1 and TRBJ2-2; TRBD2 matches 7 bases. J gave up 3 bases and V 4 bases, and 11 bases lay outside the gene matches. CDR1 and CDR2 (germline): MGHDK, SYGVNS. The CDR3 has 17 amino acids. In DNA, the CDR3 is TGTGCCAGCAGTGGCGCTCAATGGGGGAGGGACACCGGGGAGCTGTTTTTT. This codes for CASSGAQWGRDTGELFF.

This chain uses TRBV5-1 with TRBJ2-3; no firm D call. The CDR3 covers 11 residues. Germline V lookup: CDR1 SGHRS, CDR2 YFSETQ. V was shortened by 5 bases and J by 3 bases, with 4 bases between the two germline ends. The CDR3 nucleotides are TGCGCCAGCAGGGAGACAGATACGCAGTATTTT. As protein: CASRETDTQYF.

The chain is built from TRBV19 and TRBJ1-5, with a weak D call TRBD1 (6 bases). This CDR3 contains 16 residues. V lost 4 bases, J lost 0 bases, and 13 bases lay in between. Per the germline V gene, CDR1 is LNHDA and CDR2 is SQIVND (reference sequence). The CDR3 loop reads CASSTTHRVSNQPQHF. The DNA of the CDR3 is TGTGCCAGTAGTACCACCCACAGGGTTAGCAATCAGCCCCAGCATTTT.

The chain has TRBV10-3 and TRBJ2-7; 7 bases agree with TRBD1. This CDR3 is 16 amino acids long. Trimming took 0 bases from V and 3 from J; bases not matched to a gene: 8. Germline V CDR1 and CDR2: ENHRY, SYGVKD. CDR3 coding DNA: TGTGCCATCAGTGAGTCATTAGGGGGCGCGATCTACGAGCAGTACTTC. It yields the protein CAISESLGGAIYEQYF.

CDR3 in amino acids: CASSFLRTVDRGRETQYF. The CDR3 region has the DNA TGTGCCAGCAGCTTTCTTCGGACTGTGGACAGGGGACGTGAGACCCAGTACTTC. The chain joins TRBV5-6 to TRBJ2-5, with TRBD1 matching over 9 bases. The CDR3 covers 18 residues. The ends lost 2 bases at V and 5 bases at J; junction bases unmatched: 16. Per the germline V gene, CDR1 is SGHDT and CDR2 is YYEEEE.

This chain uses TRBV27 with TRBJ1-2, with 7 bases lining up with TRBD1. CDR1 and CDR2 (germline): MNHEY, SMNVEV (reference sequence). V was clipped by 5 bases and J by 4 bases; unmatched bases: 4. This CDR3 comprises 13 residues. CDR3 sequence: CASSTGTVYGYTF. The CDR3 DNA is TGTGCCAGCAGTACCGGGACAGTCTATGGCTACACCTTC.

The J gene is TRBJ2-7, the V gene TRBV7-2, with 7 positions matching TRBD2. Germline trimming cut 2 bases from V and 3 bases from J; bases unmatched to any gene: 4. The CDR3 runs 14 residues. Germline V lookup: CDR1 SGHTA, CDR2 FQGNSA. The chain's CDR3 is CASSLRREGYEQYF. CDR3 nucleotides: TGTGCCAGCAGCTTACGCAGGGAGGGCTACGAGCAGTACTTC.

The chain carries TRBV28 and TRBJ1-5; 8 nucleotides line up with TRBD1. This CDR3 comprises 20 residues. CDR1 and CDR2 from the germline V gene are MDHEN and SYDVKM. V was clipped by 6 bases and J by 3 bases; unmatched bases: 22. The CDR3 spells CASSEAGGQAIRGPNQPQHF. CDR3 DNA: TGTGCCAGCAGCGAAGCCGGGGGACAGGCCATAAGGGGGCCCAATCAGCCCCAGCATTTT.

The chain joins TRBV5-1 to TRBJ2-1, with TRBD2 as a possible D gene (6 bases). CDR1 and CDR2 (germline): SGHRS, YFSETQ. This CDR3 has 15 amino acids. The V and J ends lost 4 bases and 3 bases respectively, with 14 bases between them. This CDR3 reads CASSAAQGGYNEQFF. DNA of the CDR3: TGCGCCAGCAGCGCTGCGCAGGGAGGCTACAATGAGCAGTTCTTC. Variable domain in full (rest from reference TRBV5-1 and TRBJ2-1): KAGVTQTPRYLIKTRGQQVTLSCSPISGHRSVSWYQQTPGQGLQFLFEYFSETQRNKGNFPGRFSGRQFSNSRSEMNVSTLELGDSALYLCASSAAQGGYNEQFFGPGTRLTVL.

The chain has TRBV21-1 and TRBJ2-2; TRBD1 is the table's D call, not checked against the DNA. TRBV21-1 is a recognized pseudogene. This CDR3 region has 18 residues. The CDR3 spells CASSKISGRGSQGGELFF. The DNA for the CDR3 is TGTGCCAGCAGCAAGATAAGCGGCAGGGGAAGTCAAGGCGGGGAGCTGTTTTTT.

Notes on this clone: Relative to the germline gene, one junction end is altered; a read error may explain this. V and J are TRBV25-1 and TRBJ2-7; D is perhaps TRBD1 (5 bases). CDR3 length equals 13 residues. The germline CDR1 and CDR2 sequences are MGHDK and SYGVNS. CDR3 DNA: TGTGCCAGCAGCGCCTCGGACCTAGGGGAAAGGGACTTC. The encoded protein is CASSASDLGERDF.

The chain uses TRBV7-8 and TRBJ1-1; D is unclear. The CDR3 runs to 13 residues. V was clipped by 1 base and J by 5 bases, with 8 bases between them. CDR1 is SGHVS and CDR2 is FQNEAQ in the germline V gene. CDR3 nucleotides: TGTGCCAGCAGCTTAGGTCTCGGTACTGAAGCTTTCTTT. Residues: CASSLGLGTEAFF.

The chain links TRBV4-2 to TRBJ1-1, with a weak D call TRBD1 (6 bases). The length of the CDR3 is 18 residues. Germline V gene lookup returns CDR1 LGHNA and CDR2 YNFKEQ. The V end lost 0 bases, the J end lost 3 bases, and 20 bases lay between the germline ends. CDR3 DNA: TGTGCCAGCAGCCAAGACCTTGCAGGGGCGTTAGTGGACACTGAAGCTTTCTTT. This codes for CASSQDLAGALVDTEAFF.

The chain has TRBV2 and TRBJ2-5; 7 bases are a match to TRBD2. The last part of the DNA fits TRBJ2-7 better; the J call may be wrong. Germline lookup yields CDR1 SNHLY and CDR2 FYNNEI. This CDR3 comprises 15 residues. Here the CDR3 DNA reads TGTGCCAGCAGTGAGAATGGCGGGAGCACCTACGAGCAGTACTTC. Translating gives CASSENGGSTYEQYF.

This CDR3 is CASSSQGEETQYF. The CDR3 DNA reads as TGTGCCAGCAGCTCCCAAGGAGAAGAGACCCAGTACTTC. V usage is TRBV7-7 and J usage is TRBJ2-5; D is unresolved. Germline V gene data show CDR1 as SSHAT and CDR2 as FNYEAQ (reference sequence). The CDR3 contains 13 residues. The V and J ends lost 4 bases and 3 bases respectively, with 9 bases between them.

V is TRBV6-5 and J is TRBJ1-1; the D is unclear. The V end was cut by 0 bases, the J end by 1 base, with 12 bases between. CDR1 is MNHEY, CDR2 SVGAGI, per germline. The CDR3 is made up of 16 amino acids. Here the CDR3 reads CASSYSGGWGNTEAFF. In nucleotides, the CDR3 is TGTGCCAGCAGTTACTCTGGAGGCTGGGGGAACACTGAAGCTTTCTTT.

The CDR3 protein is CAWSVGRGKPLNEKLFF. The CDR3 region has the DNA TGTGCCTGGAGTGTAGGCAGGGGCAAGCCCCTTAATGAAAAACTGTTTTTT. The gene calls are TRBV30 and TRBJ1-4, with TRBD1 as a possible D gene (6 bases). Germline values: CDR1 GTSNPN, CDR2 SVGIG (reference sequence). Trimming took off 0 bases at V and 4 bases at J, with 18 bases between the two ends. This CDR3 contains 17 residues.

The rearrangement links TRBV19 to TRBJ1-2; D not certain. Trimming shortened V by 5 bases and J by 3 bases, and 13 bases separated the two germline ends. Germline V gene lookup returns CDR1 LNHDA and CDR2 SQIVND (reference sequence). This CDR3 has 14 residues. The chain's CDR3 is CASSSPGSYYGYTF. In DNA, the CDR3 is TGTGCCAGTAGTTCCCCCGGGAGCTACTATGGCTACACCTTC. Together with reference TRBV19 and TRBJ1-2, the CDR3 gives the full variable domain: DGGITQSPKYLFRKEGQNVTLSCEQNLNHDAMYWYRQDPGQGLRLIYYSQIVNDFQKGDIAEGYSVSREKKESFPLTVTSAQKNPTAFYLCASSSPGSYYGYTFGSGTRLTVV.

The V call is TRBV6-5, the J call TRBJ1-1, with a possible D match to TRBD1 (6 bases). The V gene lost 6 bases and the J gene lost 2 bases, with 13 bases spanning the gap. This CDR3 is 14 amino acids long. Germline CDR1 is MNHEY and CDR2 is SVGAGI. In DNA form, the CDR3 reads TGTGCCAGCAGCGACAGGTTTATCAACACTGAAGCTTTCTTT. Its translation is CASSDRFINTEAFF.

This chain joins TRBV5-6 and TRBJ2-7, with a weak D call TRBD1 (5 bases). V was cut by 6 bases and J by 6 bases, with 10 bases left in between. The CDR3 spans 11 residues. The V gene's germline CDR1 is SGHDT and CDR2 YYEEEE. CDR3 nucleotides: TGTGCCAGCACCTTAGGGGTCGAGCAGTACTTC. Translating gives CASTLGVEQYF.